The clone carrying this T cell receptor beta chain was picked up a small number of times. CDR1 MGHRA and CDR2 YSYEKL come from the germline V gene. Trimming took 2 bases from V and 0 from J; bases not matched to a gene: 11. This CDR3 has 19 amino acids. The sample comes from a study of blood T cell repertoires in COVID-19. Study overall: The cDNA or gDNA used as material had been derived from T cells, B-cell-depleted T cells, or PBMCs.

The repertoire was sequenced with immunoSEQ multiplex PCR; TCRdb's copy has only in-frame clones and lacks some. The sample lists about 85,000 clones, 84% occurring once. Sequencing was performed on peripheral blood. The TCR comes from a man between 60 and 70 years old with acute or convalescent COVID-19. J is TRBJ1-4 and V is TRBV4-1, with 8 bases aligning to TRBD1. In nucleotides, the CDR3 is TGCGCCAGCAGCCAACGGACAGGGACCTTTTTTTCAACTAATGAAAAACTGTTTTTT. Protein sequence: CASSQRTGTFFSTNEKLFF.